This T cell receptor beta chain was identified in a study of T cell responses to AZD1222 COVID-19 vaccine. The data were produced by immunoSEQ multiplex PCR, yet TCRdb's version contains in-frame clones alone and is incomplete. The sample has tens of thousands of clones; around 89% are singletons. The CDR3 runs to 18 residues. Germline V gives CDR1 LNHDA, CDR2 SQIVND (reference sequence). The V and J ends lost 5 bases and 0 bases, in that order; junction bases with no gene match: 10. The TCR originated in an adult in good health. The chain recombines TRBV19 with TRBJ1-1, with 12 nucleotides matching TRBD1. The material was peripheral blood, obtained on day 0 of AZD1222 vaccination. The CDR3 region is CASSFSGTGGAMNTEAFF. DNA of the CDR3: TGTGCCAGTAGTTTTTCCGGGACAGGGGGCGCCATGAACACTGAAGCTTTCTTT.